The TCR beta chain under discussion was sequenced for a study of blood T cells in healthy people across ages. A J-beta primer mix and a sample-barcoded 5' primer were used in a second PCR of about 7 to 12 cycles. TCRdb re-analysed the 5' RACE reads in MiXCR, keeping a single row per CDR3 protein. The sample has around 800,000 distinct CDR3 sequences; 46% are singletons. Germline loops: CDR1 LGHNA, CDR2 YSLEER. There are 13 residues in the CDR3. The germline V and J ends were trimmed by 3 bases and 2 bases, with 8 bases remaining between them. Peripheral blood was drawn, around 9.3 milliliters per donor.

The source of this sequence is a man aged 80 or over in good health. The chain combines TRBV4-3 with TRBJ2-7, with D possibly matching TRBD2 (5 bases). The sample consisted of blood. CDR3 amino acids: CASSHERAYEQYF. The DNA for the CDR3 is TGCGCCAGCAGCCATGAGAGGGCCTACGAGCAGTACTTC.